This T cell receptor beta chain was identified during a study of tumor-infiltrating lymphocytes in primary liver carcinoma (TCRdb year 2017). In terms of the full investigation: The five patients, three men and two women aged 30 to 69 years, had hepatocellular carcinoma (four) or combined HCC and intrahepatic cholangiocarcinoma (one). The tumors of the five patients were staged as T1-T3 N0M0, with maximum diameters ranging from roughly 4.2 to 10 cm. Samples yielded roughly 3.5 to 8 million productive TCRbeta reads; read depth did not differ significantly between tissue types. For each liver tumor, the study sampled five regions along with adjacent normal tissue and blood, and applied TCRbeta repertoire sequencing, expression microarrays and whole-exome sequencing. A total of 35 or so specimens from 5 patients, comprising about 25 tumor regions, 5 adjacent noncancerous liver tissues and 5 peripheral blood samples, were covered by TCRbeta repertoire sequencing. Agilent mRNA microarray profiling was performed on the 25 to 30 tumor region samples to relate TCRbeta repertoire diversity to the local molecular phenotype. Reproducibility between technical replicate repertoires was high, with correlation coefficients above 0.98 and mean shared-clone rates approximately 0.9. The paper's findings and limits, for the study overall: Pairs of tumor regions showed greater repertoire overlap (mean 36%) than tumor-adjacent pairs (roughly 17%) or tumor-blood pairs (about 14%), which is consistent with antigen-driven expansion. The top 250 clones accounted for a significantly greater share of the repertoire in tumors than in blood (p = 0.039). Comparison of CD4+ and CD8+ T cell repertoires was precluded by the use of bulk unsorted samples. Just about 7.5-25% of top clones turned up in all five regions of a tumor, which suggests spatial heterogeneity among tumor-infiltrating T cells. The study included only four to six patients, and the authors note findings should be validated in a larger study. Only the TCR beta chain was sequenced, which likely underestimates true repertoire diversity because unpaired alpha chains were not captured.

TCRbeta-specific cDNA was reverse-transcribed from around 0.45 ug total RNA using a constant-region primer and ProtoScript II reverse transcriptase. TCRbeta libraries were built with three nested multiplex PCR rounds, a slightly modified ARM-PCR procedure. Multiplex TRBV1-TRBV30 forward primers and a Cbeta reverse primer were used in the first two PCR rounds, each of which was run for 10 cycles. A final 25-cycle PCR with Deep VentR polymerase added sample barcodes and Illumina adapters. Amplicons of 200-500 bp were gel-purified with a QIAquick gel extraction kit before sequencing. TCRbeta amplicons were sequenced on an Illumina HiSeq 2500 with 250-bp paired-end reads. The original methods were these. Trimmomatic v0.33 was used to quality-trim the reads, and FLASH v1.2.11 was used to merge paired reads so that full CDR3 sequences could be recovered. V, D and J germline segments were assigned to the rearranged TCRbeta sequences using MiGEC v1.2.1b. VDJtools v1.0.0 computed clonotype statistics and Shannon-Wiener diversity indices. To reduce sampling bias, subsequent analyses other than the diversity analysis used only the 250 most abundant clonotypes in each sample. In TCRdb, the public reads were trimmed at Q25 with fastp and aligned with MiXCR, with productive beta chains retained. Under each unique CDR3 protein, matching rows form one entry showing the most common genes and DNA. It is TCRdb's table, rather than the study itself, that gives the V and J calls and clone size. The sample records about 200,000 distinct CDR3 sequences, roughly 80% of which are singletons. The ten largest clones add up to 15% to 20% of the sample.

Concerning this clonotype itself: Which antigen it targets is not known. Base qualities were left out, and no much larger clone turns up one base away.

Without any cell sorting, total RNA and DNA were co-extracted from 20-30 mg of bulk tissue using the AllPrep DNA/RNA mini kit. Roughly five patients with histopathologically diagnosed primary liver carcinoma underwent surgical resection in China between late 2015 and 2016. Patients had chronic HBV infection and were treatment-naive at sampling. Each tumor was sampled at five spatially separated regions: the superior, inferior, left-lateral and right-lateral poles and the tumor centre. Histological examination found more than 75% viable tumor cells in every tumor sample. Pieces of fresh tumor and adjacent tissue were cut in half, with one half kept in RNAlater at -80 degrees C and the other half sent for histology. CDR1 and CDR2 were assigned from the germline V gene (reference sequence) as SGHNT and YYREEE. The germline ends are 21 bases apart after V is trimmed by 8 bases and J by 6 bases. The CDR3 covers 14 residues, taking in both the cysteine and the phenylalanine. CDR3 DNA is the only sequence kept; it has 42 bases, read in frame from the first base.

The sequence came from a man between 40 and 49 years old with primary liver carcinoma and hepatitis B virus infection. This chain is built from TRBV5-4 and TRBJ2-7; too little of a D gene remains to name it. Sequenced material: tumor tissue from primary liver carcinoma. At the DNA level, the sequence is TGTGCCAGTCGCCCTGACCTCTCATCCAGCGAGCAGTACTTC. It translates as CASRPDLSSSEQYF.